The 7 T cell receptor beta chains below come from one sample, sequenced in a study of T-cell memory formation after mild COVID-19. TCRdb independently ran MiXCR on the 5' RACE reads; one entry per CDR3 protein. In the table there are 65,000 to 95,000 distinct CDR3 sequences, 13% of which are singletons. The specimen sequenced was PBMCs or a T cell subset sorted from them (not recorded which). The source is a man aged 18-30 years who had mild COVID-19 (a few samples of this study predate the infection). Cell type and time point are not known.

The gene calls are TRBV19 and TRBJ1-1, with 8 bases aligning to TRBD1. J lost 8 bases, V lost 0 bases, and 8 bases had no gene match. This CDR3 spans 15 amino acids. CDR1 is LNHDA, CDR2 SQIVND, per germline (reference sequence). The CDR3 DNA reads TGTGCCAGTAGTATAGACGAAACAGGGGGGGCGGAAGCTTTCTTT. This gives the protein CASSIDETGGAEAFF.

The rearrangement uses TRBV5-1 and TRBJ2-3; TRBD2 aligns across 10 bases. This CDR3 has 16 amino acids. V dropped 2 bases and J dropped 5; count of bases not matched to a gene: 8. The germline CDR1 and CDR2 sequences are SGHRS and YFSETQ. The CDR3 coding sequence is TGCGCCAGCAGCTTTCAGCGGGGGGGCCTTGGAGATACGCAGTATTTT. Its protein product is CASSFQRGGLGDTQYF. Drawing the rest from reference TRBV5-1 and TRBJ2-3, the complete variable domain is KAGVTQTPRYLIKTRGQQVTLSCSPISGHRSVSWYQQTPGQGLQFLFEYFSETQRNKGNFPGRFSGRQFSNSRSEMNVSTLELGDSALYLCASSFQRGGLGDTQYFGPGTRLTVL.

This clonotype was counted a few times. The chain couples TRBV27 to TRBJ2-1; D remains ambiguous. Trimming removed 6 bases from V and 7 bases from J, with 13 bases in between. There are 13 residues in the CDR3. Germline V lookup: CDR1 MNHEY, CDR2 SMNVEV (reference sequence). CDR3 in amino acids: CASSMSPRNEQFF. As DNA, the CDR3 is TGTGCCAGCAGCATGAGCCCAAGGAATGAGCAGTTCTTC.

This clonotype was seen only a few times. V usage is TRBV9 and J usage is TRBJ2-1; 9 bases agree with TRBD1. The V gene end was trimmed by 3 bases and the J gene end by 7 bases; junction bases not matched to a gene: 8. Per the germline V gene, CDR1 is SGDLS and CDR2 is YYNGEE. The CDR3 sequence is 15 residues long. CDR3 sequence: CASSGGTGNGNEQFF. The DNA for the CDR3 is TGTGCCAGCAGCGGCGGGACAGGGAATGGGAATGAGCAGTTCTTC.

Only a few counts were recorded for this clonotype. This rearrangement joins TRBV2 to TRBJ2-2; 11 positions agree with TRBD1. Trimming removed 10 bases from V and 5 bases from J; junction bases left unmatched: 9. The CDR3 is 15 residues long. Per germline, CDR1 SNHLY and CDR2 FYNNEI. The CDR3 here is CATWAGQGGTGELFF. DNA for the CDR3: TGTGCCACCTGGGCGGGACAGGGGGGGACCGGGGAGCTGTTTTTT.

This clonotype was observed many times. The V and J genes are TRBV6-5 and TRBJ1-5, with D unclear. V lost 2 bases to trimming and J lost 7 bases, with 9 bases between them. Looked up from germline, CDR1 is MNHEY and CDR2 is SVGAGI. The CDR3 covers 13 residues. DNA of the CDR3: TGTGCCAGCAGTTACAGTGACCGACAGCCCCAGCATTTT. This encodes CASSYSDRQPQHF.

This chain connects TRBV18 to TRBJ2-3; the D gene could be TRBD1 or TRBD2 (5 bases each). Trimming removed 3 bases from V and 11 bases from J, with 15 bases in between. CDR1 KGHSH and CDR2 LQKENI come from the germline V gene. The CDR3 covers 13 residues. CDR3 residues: CASSPDRDPRQYF. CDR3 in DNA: TGTGCCAGCTCACCCGACCGGGACCCAAGGCAGTATTTT.